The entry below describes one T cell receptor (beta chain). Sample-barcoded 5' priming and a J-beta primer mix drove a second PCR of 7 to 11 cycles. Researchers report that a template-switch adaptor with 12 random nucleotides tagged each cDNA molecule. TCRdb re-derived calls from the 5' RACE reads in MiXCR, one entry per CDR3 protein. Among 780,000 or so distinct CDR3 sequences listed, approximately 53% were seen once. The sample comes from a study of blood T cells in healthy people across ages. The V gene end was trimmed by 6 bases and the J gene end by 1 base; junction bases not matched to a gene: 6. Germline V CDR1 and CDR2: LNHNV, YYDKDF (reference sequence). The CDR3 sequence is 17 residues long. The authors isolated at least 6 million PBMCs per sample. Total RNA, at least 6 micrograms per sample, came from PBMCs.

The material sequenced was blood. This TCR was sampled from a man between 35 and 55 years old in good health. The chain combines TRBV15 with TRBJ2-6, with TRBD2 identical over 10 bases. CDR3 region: CATRTSGAESGANVLTF. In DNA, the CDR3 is TGTGCCACCAGAACTAGCGGGGCCGAGTCTGGGGCCAACGTCCTGACTTTC. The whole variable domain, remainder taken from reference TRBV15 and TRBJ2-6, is DAMVIQNPRYQVTQFGKPVTLSCSQTLNHNVMYWYQQKSSQAPKLLFHYYDKDFNNEADTPDNFQSRRPNTSFCFLDIRSPGLGDTAMYLCATRTSGAESGANVLTFGAGSRLTVL.